A single sample is the source of the 12 T cell receptor beta chains below, sequenced in a study of PD-L1 blockade in urothelial cancer. Here immunoSEQ multiplex PCR was the method, and the copy in TCRdb shows in-frame clones only, minus some. The table has 35,000 to 40,000 clones, less than 90% seen once. Noted time point: peripheral blood 6 weeks after treatment start. Source: PBMCs, taken around atezolizumab (anti-PD-L1) treatment. These TCRs come from a man in his 60s with urothelial cancer.

J is TRBJ2-1 and V is TRBV19; 8 bases match TRBD2. Germline V gives CDR1 LNHDA, CDR2 SQIVND (reference sequence). The CDR3 sequence is 16 residues long. After removal of 5 bases from V and 3 bases from J, the junction contained 9 bases not matched to a gene. CDR3 region: CASSWGTSVDYNEQFF. DNA of the CDR3: TGTGCCAGTAGTTGGGGGACTAGTGTTGACTACAATGAGCAGTTCTTC.

This chain joins TRBV5-4 and TRBJ2-5; D gene ambiguous. This CDR3 is built from 14 residues. Germline V gene data show CDR1 as SGHNT and CDR2 as YYREEE (reference sequence). V was cut by 5 bases and J by 2 bases, with 13 bases left in between. CDR3 in DNA: TGTGCCAGCAGGCCTTCGAACAGTCAAGAGACCCAGTACTTC. Translation gives CASRPSNSQETQYF.

J is TRBJ2-2 and V is TRBV27; D may be TRBD2 (5 bases). Germline V gene sequence: CDR1 MNHEY, CDR2 SMNVEV (reference sequence). With 3 bases removed from V and 0 bases from J, the gap between germline ends came to 8 bases. This CDR3 region has 15 residues. CDR3 nucleotide sequence: TGTGCCAGCAGTTTGGACTTCCCGAACACCGGGGAGCTGTTTTTT. It specifies CASSLDFPNTGELFF.

The J gene is TRBJ2-4, the V gene TRBV30; D gene uncertain. Deletions cut 3 bases from V and 9 bases from J, with 15 bases between. This CDR3 region has 13 residues. CDR1 and CDR2 (germline): GTSNPN, SVGIG (reference sequence). The CDR3 region is CAWSMELISIQYF. CDR3 in DNA: TGTGCCTGGAGCATGGAGCTTATTAGCATTCAGTACTTC.

CDR3 sequence: CASSLSRADTQYF. The CDR3 nucleotides read TGTGCCAGCAGCTTATCGCGGGCAGATACGCAGTATTTT. The chain employs TRBV7-3 and TRBJ2-3; weak D call: TRBD2 (5 bases). The germline V gene has CDR1 SGHTA and CDR2 FQGTGA. V shed 2 bases and J shed 4 bases, with 7 bases lying between them. CDR3 size: 13 residues.

The gene calls are TRBV4-2 and TRBJ1-5, with D possibly being TRBD1 (5 bases). This CDR3 has 16 residues. Germline loops: CDR1 LGHNA, CDR2 YNFKEQ. The V end lost 0 bases, the J end lost 5 bases, and 14 bases lay between the germline ends. CDR3 DNA sequence: TGTGCCAGCAGCCAAGAGTTACAAGGGGCCCATCAGCCCCAGCATTTT. It yields the protein CASSQELQGAHQPQHF.

V usage is TRBV5-4 and J usage is TRBJ2-7; maybe TRBD2 (5 bases). V lost 4 bases and J lost 3, with 11 bases in between. Germline CDR1 reads SGHNT; CDR2 reads YYREEE (reference sequence). The CDR3 runs to 13 residues. CDR3 coding DNA: TGTGCCAGCAGCCCCGGGAATCGCTACGAGCAGTACTTC. This codes for CASSPGNRYEQYF.

The chain uses TRBV7-9 and TRBJ1-2; D might be TRBD1 (6 bases). CDR1 and CDR2 (germline): SEHNR, FQNEAQ (reference sequence). V was trimmed by 3 bases and J by 6 bases, leaving 14 bases between them. The CDR3 totals 14 residues. CDR3: CASSFTGMGDGYTF. The CDR3 nucleotides are TGTGCCAGCAGCTTCACAGGGATGGGGGATGGCTACACCTTC.

The CDR3 DNA reads TGTGCCAGCAGCGAGAGACTAGCCGAGTTAGGAGAGCAGTACTTC. As protein: CASSERLAELGEQYF. This sequence joins TRBV7-9 and TRBJ2-7; 7 bases are a match to TRBD2. Germline CDR1 SEHNR, CDR2 FQNEAQ (reference sequence). Trimming at V came to 5 bases and at J to 7 bases, leaving 14 bases not matched to a gene. CDR3 size: 15 residues. The full variable domain, rest sourced from reference TRBV7-9 and TRBJ2-7, is DTGVSQNPRHKITKRGQNVTFRCDPISEHNRLYWYRQTLGQGPEFLTYFQNEAQLEKSRLLSDRFSAERPKGSFSTLEIQRTEQGDSAMYLCASSERLAELGEQYFGPGTRLTVT.

V is TRBV19 and J is TRBJ2-1; 7 bases agree with TRBD2. The CDR3 totals 14 residues. The junction had 4 bases not matched to a gene; V was cut back by 3 bases and J by 5 bases. Germline CDR1 reads LNHDA; CDR2 reads SQIVND (reference sequence). The CDR3 DNA is TGTGCCAGTAGTATTTTGGGGGGGAACAATGAGCAGTTCTTC. This encodes CASSILGGNNEQFF.

This clone was picked up one time. CDR3 DNA sequence: TGTGCCAGCAGGACAGGTTCCTACGAGCAGTACTTC. Amino acids: CASRTGSYEQYF. The chain has TRBV6-5 and TRBJ2-7; the D gene is possibly TRBD1 (6 bases). The germline V gene encodes CDR1 MNHEY and CDR2 SVGAGI. Trimming pared 6 bases from V and 1 base from J, leaving 7 bases between. The CDR3 is 12 amino acids.

V is TRBV2 and J is TRBJ2-3, with D perhaps TRBD2 (5 bases). The V end lost 6 bases, the J end lost 6 bases, and 19 bases lay between the germline ends. The CDR3 covers 15 residues. Looked up from germline, CDR1 is SNHLY and CDR2 is FYNNEI. This CDR3 is CASRSGGYQADTQYF. The CDR3 DNA reads TGTGCCAGCAGGTCCGGAGGCTACCAGGCGGATACGCAGTATTTT.